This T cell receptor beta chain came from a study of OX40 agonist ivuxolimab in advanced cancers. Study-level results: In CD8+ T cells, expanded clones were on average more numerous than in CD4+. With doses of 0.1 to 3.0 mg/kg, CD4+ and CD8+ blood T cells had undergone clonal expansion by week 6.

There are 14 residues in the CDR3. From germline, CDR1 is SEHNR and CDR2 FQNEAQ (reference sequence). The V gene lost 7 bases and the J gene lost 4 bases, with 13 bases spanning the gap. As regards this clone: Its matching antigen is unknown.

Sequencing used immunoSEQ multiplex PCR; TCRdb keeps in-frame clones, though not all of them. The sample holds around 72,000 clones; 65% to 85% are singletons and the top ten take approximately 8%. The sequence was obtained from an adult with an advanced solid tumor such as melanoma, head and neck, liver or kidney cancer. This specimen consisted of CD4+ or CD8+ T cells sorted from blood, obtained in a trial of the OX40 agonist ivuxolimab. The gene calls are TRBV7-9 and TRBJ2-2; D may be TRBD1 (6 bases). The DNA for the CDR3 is TGTGCCAGCACCTCGAGAGGGGGCACCGGGGAGCTGTTTTTT. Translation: CASTSRGGTGELFF.